This T cell receptor (beta chain) was found in a study of T cells in Graves' hyperthyroidism and ophthalmopathy. Germline CDR1 and CDR2: MNHNS and SASEGT. Trimming took 6 bases from V and 5 from J, leaving 13 bases between them. The length of the CDR3 is 13 residues. Amplification of TCR beta CDR3 regions used RNA as the template. The TCR CDR3 was amplified in a first-round RT-PCR using the HTBI primer set. TCRdb independently ran MiXCR on the multiplex PCR reads; one entry per CDR3 protein. The table has about 320,000 distinct CDR3 sequences, over 15% seen once. This clonotype was observed many times. Its antigen remains unknown. Study-wide results and limits: The model's output predicted ophthalmopathy at a median of approximately 6.5 months prior to onset.

This TCR derives from a man aged 30-40 years with Graves' hyperthyroidism. The sample consisted of blood. This chain connects TRBV6-1 to TRBJ1-1; D is possibly TRBD1 (6 bases). This chain's CDR3 is CASSTGRSTEAFF. For the CDR3, the DNA is TGTGCCAGCAGCACAGGGAGGTCGACTGAAGCTTTCTTT.